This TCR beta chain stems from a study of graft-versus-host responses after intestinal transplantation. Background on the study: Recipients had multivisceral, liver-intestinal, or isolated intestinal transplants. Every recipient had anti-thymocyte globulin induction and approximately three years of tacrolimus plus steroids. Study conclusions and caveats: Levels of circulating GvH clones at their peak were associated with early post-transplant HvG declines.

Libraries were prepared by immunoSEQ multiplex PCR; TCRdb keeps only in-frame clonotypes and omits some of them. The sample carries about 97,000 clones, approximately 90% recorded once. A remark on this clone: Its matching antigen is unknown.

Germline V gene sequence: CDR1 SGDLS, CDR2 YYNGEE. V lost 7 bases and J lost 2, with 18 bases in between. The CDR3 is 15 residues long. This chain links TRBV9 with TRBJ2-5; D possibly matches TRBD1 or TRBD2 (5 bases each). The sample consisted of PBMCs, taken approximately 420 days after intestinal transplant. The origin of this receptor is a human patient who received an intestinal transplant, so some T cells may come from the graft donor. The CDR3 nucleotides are TGTGCCAGCGCCACCGGGACCAACCCTCAAGAGACCCAGTACTTC. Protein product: CASATGTNPQETQYF.